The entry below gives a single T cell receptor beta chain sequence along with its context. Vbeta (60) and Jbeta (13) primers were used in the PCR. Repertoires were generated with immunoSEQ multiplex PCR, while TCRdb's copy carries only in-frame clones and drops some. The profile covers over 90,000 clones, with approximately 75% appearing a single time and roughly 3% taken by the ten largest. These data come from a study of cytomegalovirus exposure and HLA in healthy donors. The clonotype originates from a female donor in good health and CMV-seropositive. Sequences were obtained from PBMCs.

CDR3 bases: TGTGCCTGGAAACCGGACAGAGACCAATACAATGAGCAGTTCTTC. This sequence encodes CAWKPDRDQYNEQFF. This chain links TRBV30 with TRBJ2-1, with a weak D call TRBD1 (6 bases). CDR3 length equals 15 residues. The V end lost 4 bases, the J end lost 4 bases, and 17 bases lay between the germline ends. CDR1 is GTSNPN, CDR2 SVGIG, per germline (reference sequence).